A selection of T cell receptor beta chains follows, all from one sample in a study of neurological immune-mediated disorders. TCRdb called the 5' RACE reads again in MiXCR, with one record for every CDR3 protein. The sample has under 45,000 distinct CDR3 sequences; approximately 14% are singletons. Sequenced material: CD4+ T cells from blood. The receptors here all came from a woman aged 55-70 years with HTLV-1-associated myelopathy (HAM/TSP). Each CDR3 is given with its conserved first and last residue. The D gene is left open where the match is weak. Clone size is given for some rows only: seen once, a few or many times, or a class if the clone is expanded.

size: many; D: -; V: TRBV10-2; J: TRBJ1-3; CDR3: CASSATSSGNTIYF; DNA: TGCGCCAGCAGCGCGACCAGCTCTGGAAACACCATATATTTT
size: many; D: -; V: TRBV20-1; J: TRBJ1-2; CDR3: CSARETGYGYTF; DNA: TGCAGTGCTAGAGAAACGGGATATGGCTACACCTTC
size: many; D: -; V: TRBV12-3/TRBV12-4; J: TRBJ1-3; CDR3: CASSLPGAGNTIYF; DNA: TGTGCCAGCAGTTTACCAGGGGCAGGAAACACCATATATTTT
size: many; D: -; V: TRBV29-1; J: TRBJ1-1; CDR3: CSVENLNTEAFF; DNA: TGCAGCGTTGAAAACCTGAACACTGAAGCTTTCTTT
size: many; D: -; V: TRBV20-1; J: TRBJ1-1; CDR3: CSAPGQLNTEAFF; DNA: TGCAGTGCCCCAGGACAGTTGAACACTGAAGCTTTCTTT
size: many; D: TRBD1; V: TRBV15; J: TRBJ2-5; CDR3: CATSRDFGQGQRETQYF; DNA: TGTGCCACCAGCAGAGATTTCGGACAGGGTCAGAGAGAGACCCAGTACTTC
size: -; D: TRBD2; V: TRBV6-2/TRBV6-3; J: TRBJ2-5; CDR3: CASSSGTSGGVVETQYF; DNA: TGTGCCAGCAGTTCCGGGACTAGCGGGGGTGTAGTCGAGACCCAGTACTTC
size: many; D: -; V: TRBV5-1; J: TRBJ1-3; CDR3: CASSLAGAARGNTIYF; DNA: TGCGCCAGCAGCTTGGCAGGAGCCGCTAGAGGAAACACCATATATTTT
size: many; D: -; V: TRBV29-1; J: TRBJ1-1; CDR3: CSVLTQGNTEAFF; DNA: TGCAGCGTCCTTACACAAGGGAACACTGAAGCTTTCTTT
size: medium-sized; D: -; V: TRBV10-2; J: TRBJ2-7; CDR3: CASSEARQVYEQYF; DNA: TGCGCCAGCAGTGAGGCAAGACAGGTATACGAGCAGTACTTC
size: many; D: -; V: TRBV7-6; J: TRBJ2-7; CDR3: CASSLVDNNSYEQYF; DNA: TGTGCCAGCAGCTTAGTGGACAACAACTCCTACGAGCAGTACTTC
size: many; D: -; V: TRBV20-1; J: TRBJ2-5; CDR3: CSGKEAGQTQYF; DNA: TGCAGTGGTAAGGAGGCCGGTCAGACCCAGTACTTC
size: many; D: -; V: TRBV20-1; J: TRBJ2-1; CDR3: CSARAGKGVGEQFF; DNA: TGCAGTGCTAGAGCGGGGAAGGGGGTCGGGGAGCAGTTCTTC
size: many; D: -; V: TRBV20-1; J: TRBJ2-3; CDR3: CSARDPPDTQYF; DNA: TGCAGTGCTAGAGATCCCCCAGATACGCAGTATTTT
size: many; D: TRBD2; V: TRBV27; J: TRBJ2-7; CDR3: CASSYLAGGPYEQYF; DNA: TGTGCCAGCAGCTACCTAGCGGGGGGTCCCTACGAGCAGTACTTC
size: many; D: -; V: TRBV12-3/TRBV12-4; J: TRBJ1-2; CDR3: CASSPDGHYGYTF; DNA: TGTGCCAGCAGCCCGGACGGTCACTATGGCTACACCTTC
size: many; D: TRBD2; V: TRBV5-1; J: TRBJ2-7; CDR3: CASSSTPTARGIPYEQYF; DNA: TGCGCCAGCAGCTCGACCCCCACCGCGCGGGGGATTCCCTACGAGCAGTACTTC
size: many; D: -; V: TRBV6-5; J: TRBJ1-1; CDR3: CASSYQGYTEAFF; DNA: TGTGCCAGCAGTTACCAGGGATACACTGAAGCTTTCTTT
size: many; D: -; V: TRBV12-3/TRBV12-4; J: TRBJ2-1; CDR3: CASRPNYNEQFF; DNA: TGTGCCAGCAGACCCAATTACAATGAGCAGTTCTTC
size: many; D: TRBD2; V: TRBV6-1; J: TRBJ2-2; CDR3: CASRGLAGGTGELFF; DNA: TGTGCCAGCAGAGGTTTAGCGGGGGGGACCGGGGAGCTGTTTTTT
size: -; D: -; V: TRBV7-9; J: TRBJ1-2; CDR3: CASSLAANYGYTF; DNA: TGTGCCAGCAGCTTAGCCGCTAACTATGGCTACACCTTC
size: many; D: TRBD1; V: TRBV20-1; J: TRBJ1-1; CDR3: CSARTQGSNTEAFF; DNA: TGCAGTGCTAGAACACAGGGGAGTAACACTGAAGCTTTCTTT
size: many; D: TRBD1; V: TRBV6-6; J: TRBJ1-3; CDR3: CASSLTGPSSGNTIYF; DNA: TGTGCCAGCAGTTTGACAGGGCCGAGCTCTGGAAACACCATATATTTT
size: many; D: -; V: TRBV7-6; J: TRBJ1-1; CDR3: CASSSSRQQGPEAFF; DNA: TGTGCCAGCAGCTCCAGCCGCCAACAGGGTCCTGAAGCTTTCTTT
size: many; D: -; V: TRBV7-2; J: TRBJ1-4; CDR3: CASSLGGEDFREKLFF; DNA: TGTGCCAGCAGCTTAGGTGGGGAGGACTTTCGGGAAAAACTGTTTTTT
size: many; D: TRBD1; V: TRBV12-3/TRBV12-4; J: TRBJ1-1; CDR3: CASRLQGARTNTEAFF; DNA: TGTGCCAGCAGGTTACAGGGGGCTCGGACGAACACTGAAGCTTTCTTT
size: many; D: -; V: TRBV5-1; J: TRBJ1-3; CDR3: CASSLEGWQGGNTIYF; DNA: TGCGCCAGCAGCTTGGAAGGATGGCAGGGAGGAAACACCATATATTTT
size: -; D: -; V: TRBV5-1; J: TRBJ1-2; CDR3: CASSLTENYGYTF; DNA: TGCGCCAGCAGCTTGACAGAAAACTATGGCTACACCTTC
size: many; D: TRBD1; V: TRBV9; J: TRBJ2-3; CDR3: CASSGPRTGTQYF; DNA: TGTGCCAGCAGCGGACCCAGGACAGGAACACAGTATTTT
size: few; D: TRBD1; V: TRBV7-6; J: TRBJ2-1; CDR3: CASSLAGDRVNEQFF; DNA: TGTGCCAGCAGCTTAGCTGGGGACAGGGTTAATGAGCAGTTCTTC
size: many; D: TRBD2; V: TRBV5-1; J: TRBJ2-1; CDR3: CASSLEVAGGAGSYNEQFF; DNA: TGCGCCAGCAGCTTGGAAGTAGCGGGGGGCGCGGGATCCTACAATGAGCAGTTCTTC
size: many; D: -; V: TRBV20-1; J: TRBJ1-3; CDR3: CSATGDPSPGNTIYF; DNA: TGCAGTGCTACAGGGGACCCCTCTCCCGGAAACACCATATATTTT
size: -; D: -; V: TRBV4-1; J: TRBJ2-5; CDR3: CASSQVARETQYF; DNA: TGCGCCAGCAGCCAAGTAGCCAGGGAGACCCAGTACTTC
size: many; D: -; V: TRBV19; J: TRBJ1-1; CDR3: CASSKTGAVVNTEAFF; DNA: TGTGCCAGTAGTAAGACAGGTGCCGTTGTGAACACTGAAGCTTTCTTT
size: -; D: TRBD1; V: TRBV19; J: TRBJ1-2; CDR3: CASSIWDRSNYGYTF; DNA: TGTGCCAGTAGTATTTGGGACAGATCTAACTATGGCTACACCTTC
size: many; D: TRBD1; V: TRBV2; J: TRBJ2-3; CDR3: CASNRGGTDTQYF; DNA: TGTGCCAGCAACAGGGGAGGCACAGATACGCAGTATTTT
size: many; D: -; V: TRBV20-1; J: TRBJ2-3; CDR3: CSAFPLQGRDTQYF; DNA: TGCAGTGCTTTCCCGCTTCAGGGTCGAGATACGCAGTATTTT
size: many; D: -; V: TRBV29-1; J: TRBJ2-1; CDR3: CSVARVRFDEQFF; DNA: TGCAGCGTTGCAAGGGTCCGCTTTGATGAGCAGTTCTTC
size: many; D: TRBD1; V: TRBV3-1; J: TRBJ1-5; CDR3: CASSHRGGNQPQHF; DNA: TGTGCCAGCAGTCACAGGGGTGGGAATCAGCCCCAGCATTTT
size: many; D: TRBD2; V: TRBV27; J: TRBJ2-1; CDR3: CASIISLSGGAENEQFF; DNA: TGTGCCAGCATTATATCCTTAAGCGGGGGGGCGGAAAATGAGCAGTTCTTC
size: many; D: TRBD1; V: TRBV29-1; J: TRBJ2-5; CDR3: CSVLPGGTGGQETQYF; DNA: TGCAGCGTCCTTCCAGGGGGGACAGGGGGTCAAGAGACCCAGTACTTC
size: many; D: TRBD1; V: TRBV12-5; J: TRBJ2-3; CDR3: CASGTGTVSSTDTQYF; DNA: TGTGCTAGTGGTACCGGGACAGTTTCTAGCACAGATACGCAGTATTTT
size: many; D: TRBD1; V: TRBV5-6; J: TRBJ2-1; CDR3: CASSSGTGEHNEQFF; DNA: TGTGCCAGCAGCTCCGGGACAGGGGAACACAATGAGCAGTTCTTC
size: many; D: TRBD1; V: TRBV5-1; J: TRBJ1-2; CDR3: CASSSGQGAIRRDGYTF; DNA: TGCGCCAGCAGCTCGGGACAGGGGGCTATCAGACGCGATGGCTACACCTTC
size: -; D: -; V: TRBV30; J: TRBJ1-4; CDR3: CAWSGGATNEKLFF; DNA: TGTGCCTGGAGTGGGGGGGCAACTAATGAAAAACTGTTTTTT
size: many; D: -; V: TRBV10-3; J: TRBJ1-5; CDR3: CAISESVAGGGNQPQHF; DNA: TGTGCCATCAGTGAGTCGGTAGCGGGGGGGGGCAATCAGCCCCAGCATTTT